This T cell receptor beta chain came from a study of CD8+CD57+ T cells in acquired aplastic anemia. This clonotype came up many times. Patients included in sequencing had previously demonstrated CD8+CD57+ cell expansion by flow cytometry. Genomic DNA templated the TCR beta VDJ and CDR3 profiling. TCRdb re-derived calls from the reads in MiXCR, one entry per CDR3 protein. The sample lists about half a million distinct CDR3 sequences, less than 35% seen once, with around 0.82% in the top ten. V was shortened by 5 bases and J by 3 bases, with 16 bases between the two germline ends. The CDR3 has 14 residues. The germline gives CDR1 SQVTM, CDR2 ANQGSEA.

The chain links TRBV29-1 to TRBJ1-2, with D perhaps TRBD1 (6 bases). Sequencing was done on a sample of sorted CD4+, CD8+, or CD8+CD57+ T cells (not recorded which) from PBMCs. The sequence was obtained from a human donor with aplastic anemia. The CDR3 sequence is CSVLPGQRDYGYTF. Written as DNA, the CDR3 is TGCAGCGTTCTACCGGGACAACGCGACTATGGCTACACCTTC. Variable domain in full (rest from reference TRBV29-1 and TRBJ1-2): SAVISQKPSRDICQRGTSLTIQCQVDSQVTMMFWYRQQPGQSLTLIATANQGSEATYESGFVIDKFPISRPNLTFSTLTVSNMSPEDSSIYLCSVLPGQRDYGYTFGSGTRLTVV.